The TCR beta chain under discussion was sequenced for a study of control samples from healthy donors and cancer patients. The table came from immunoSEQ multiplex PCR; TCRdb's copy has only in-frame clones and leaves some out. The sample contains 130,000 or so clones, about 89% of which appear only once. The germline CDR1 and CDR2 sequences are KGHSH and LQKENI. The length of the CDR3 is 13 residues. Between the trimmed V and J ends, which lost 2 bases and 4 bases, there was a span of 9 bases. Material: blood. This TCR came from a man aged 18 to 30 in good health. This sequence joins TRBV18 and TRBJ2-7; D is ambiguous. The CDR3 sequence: CASSPNPRYEQYF. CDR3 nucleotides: TGTGCCAGCTCACCAAACCCCAGGTACGAGCAGTACTTC.